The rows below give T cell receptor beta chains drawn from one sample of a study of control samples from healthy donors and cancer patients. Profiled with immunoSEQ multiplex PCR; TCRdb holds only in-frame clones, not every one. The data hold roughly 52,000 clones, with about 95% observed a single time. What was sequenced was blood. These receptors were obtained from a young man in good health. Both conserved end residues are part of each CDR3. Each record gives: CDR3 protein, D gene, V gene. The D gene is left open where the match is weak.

CDR3aa: CASSPRDRPSGNTIYF; d_gene: TRBD1; v_gene: TRBV28
CDR3aa: CARPRAGGSWVSGANVLTF; d_gene: TRBD2; v_gene: TRBV7-3
CDR3aa: CSVASGPTSGSRGTGELFF; d_gene: TRBD2; v_gene: TRBV29-1
CDR3aa: CASTPPGGGETQYF; d_gene: .; v_gene: TRBV5-1
CDR3aa: CASSQDPASTDTQYF; d_gene: .; v_gene: TRBV14
CDR3aa: CASSLDRAAYEQYF; d_gene: .; v_gene: TRBV3-1/TRBV3-2
CDR3aa: CASSPSGRLEAFF; d_gene: .; v_gene: TRBV25-1
CDR3aa: CASSQVELNYEQYF; d_gene: .; v_gene: TRBV4-1
CDR3aa: CASIPPGPNTEAFF; d_gene: .; v_gene: TRBV28
CDR3aa: CASSFQGQGGYEQYF; d_gene: TRBD1; v_gene: TRBV13
CDR3aa: CASSQGEGGVYGYTF; d_gene: .; v_gene: TRBV5-1
CDR3aa: CASRGWEGDTEAFF; d_gene: .; v_gene: TRBV19
CDR3aa: CASSTTSGQAYNEQFF; d_gene: TRBD2; v_gene: TRBV7-3
CDR3aa: CASSLTRPSGAKNIQYF; d_gene: .; v_gene: TRBV7-3
CDR3aa: CASSQRGTSGREQYF; d_gene: TRBD2; v_gene: TRBV4-3
CDR3aa: CATSDTDSGRAGETQYF; d_gene: TRBD2; v_gene: TRBV24-1
CDR3aa: CASSSDGQNTQYF; d_gene: .; v_gene: TRBV7-3
CDR3aa: CASRRASIRGTDTQYF; d_gene: .; v_gene: TRBV5-4
CDR3aa: CASSLYYPGQPLNTEAFF; d_gene: TRBD1; v_gene: TRBV2